These 24 T cell receptor beta chains were all obtained from the same sample, sequenced in a study of cytomegalovirus exposure and HLA in healthy donors. The PCR used 60 Vbeta and 13 Jbeta primers. Assay used: immunoSEQ multiplex PCR; TCRdb lists only in-frame clones, some missing. The sample lists 200,000 to 300,000 clones, approximately 84% occurring once. Sequencing input: PBMCs. These receptors all come from a woman between 35 and 50 years old in good health and CMV-seropositive.

The CDR3 here is CASSPRQGPNEQYF. CDR3 coding DNA: TGTGCCAGCAGCCCTAGACAGGGTCCGAACGAGCAGTACTTC. The V gene is TRBV7-2, the J gene TRBJ2-7, with 7 positions matching TRBD1. The length of the CDR3 is 14 residues. Germline V gives CDR1 SGHTA, CDR2 FQGNSA. After removal of 5 bases from V and 5 bases from J, the junction contained 9 bases not matched to a gene.

In its sample, this clone was seen a few times. The V call is TRBV7-2, the J call TRBJ1-2; a weak D match, TRBD1 (5 bases). V was cut by 4 bases and J by 7 bases, with 13 bases left in between. Germline loops: CDR1 SGHTA, CDR2 FQGNSA. This CDR3 is 13 amino acids long. CDR3 in DNA: TGTGCCAGCAGCTCAGTCGGACATCGTGGCTACACCTTC. Translated: CASSSVGHRGYTF.

The gene calls are TRBV7-2 and TRBJ2-5; the match to TRBD1 covers 11 bases. J was trimmed by 1 base and V by 1 base; bases with no gene match: 2. The CDR3 has 16 residues. Germline V gene lookup returns CDR1 SGHTA and CDR2 FQGNSA. The CDR3 sequence: CASSLGGTGGQETQYF. The CDR3 nucleotides are TGTGCCAGCAGCTTAGGAGGGACAGGGGGCCAAGAGACCCAGTACTTC.

This sequence joins TRBV30 and TRBJ2-5; 8 nucleotides agree with TRBD2. This CDR3 spans 14 amino acids. Germline loops: CDR1 GTSNPN, CDR2 SVGIG (reference sequence). The J segment lost 7 bases and the V segment lost 1 base, leaving 8 bases of the junction unmatched. The CDR3 protein is CAWSEAGGPRTQYF. The DNA of the CDR3 is TGTGCCTGGAGTGAGGCGGGAGGTCCCCGGACCCAGTACTTC. Filled out from reference TRBV30 and TRBJ2-5, the complete variable domain reads SQTIHQWPATLVQPVGSPLSLECTVEGTSNPNLYWYRQAAGRGLQLLFYSVGIGQISSEVPQNLSASRPQDRQFILSSKKLLLSDSGFYLCAWSEAGGPRTQYFGPGTRLLVL.

This clone was observed once. The chain has TRBV6-5 and TRBJ2-2; TRBD2 matches 9 bases. The germline gives CDR1 MNHEY, CDR2 SVGAGI. The trim removed 0 bases at V and 3 bases at J, leaving 2 bases unmatched. This CDR3 comprises 16 residues. This chain's CDR3 is CASSYSSGRDTGELFF. The CDR3 coding sequence is TGTGCCAGCAGTTACTCTAGCGGGAGAGACACCGGGGAGCTGTTTTTT.

The chain joins TRBV19 to TRBJ1-2; 7 bases match TRBD1. The CDR3 is 13 residues long. Germline CDR1 is LNHDA and CDR2 is SQIVND (reference sequence). J was trimmed by 2 bases and V by 5 bases; bases with no gene match: 2. The CDR3 DNA sequence: TGTGCCAGTAGTCAACAGGGGAACTATGGCTACACCTTC. Amino acids: CASSQQGNYGYTF.

The chain uses TRBV7-9 and TRBJ2-3; TRBD1 is a possible D gene (6 bases). Per the germline V gene, CDR1 is SEHNR and CDR2 is FQNEAQ (reference sequence). The CDR3 length is 15 residues. Trimming left V 4 bases short and J 3 bases short, with 14 bases between. In nucleotides, the CDR3 is TGTGCCAGCAGCTCTCGACAGGAAATTACAGATACGCAGTATTTT. This sequence encodes CASSSRQEITDTQYF.

The CDR3 region has the DNA TGCGCCAGCAGCTTGTTCAGCGGGAACGGGGAGCTGTTTTTT. Residues: CASSLFSGNGELFF. The chain uses TRBV5-1 and TRBJ2-2, with 7 nucleotides matching TRBD2. Germline values: CDR1 SGHRS, CDR2 YFSETQ. V was clipped by 1 base and J by 7 bases; unmatched bases: 4. There are 14 residues in the CDR3.

The chain links TRBV19 to TRBJ2-5; 9 bases map to TRBD1. The CDR3 runs 15 residues. With V trimmed by 3 bases and J by 5 bases, 7 bases remained unmatched. Per germline, CDR1 LNHDA and CDR2 SQIVND (reference sequence). The DNA for the CDR3 is TGTGCCAGTAGTATTTCGGGACAGGGCTATGAGACCCAGTACTTC. It codes for CASSISGQGYETQYF. Looking up the rest from reference TRBV19 and TRBJ2-5 gives the full variable domain: DGGITQSPKYLFRKEGQNVTLSCEQNLNHDAMYWYRQDPGQGLRLIYYSQIVNDFQKGDIAEGYSVSREKKESFPLTVTSAQKNPTAFYLCASSISGQGYETQYFGPGTRLLVL.

This chain links TRBV7-8 with TRBJ1-5; D gene uncertain. The CDR3 contains 15 residues. Per the germline V gene, CDR1 is SGHVS and CDR2 is FQNEAQ. Between the trimmed V and J ends, which lost 1 base and 0 bases, there was a span of 7 bases. CDR3 sequence: CASSLVRDSNQPQHF. The CDR3 region has the DNA TGTGCCAGCAGCTTAGTCCGGGATAGCAATCAGCCCCAGCATTTT.

This sequence joins TRBV28 and TRBJ1-5; D gene uncertain. The CDR3 covers 14 residues. V was trimmed by 10 bases and J by 1 base, leaving 14 bases between them. Per the germline V gene, CDR1 is MDHEN and CDR2 is SYDVKM. The CDR3 protein is CANKPRGSNQPQHF. The CDR3 bases are TGTGCCAACAAACCGCGCGGGAGCAATCAGCCCCAGCATTTT.

V is TRBV19 and J is TRBJ1-2; D might be TRBD1 (6 bases). Germline CDR1 is LNHDA and CDR2 is SQIVND (reference sequence). CDR3 size: 12 residues. V was clipped by 4 bases and J by 8 bases, with 11 bases between them. In DNA, the CDR3 is TGTGCCAGTAGTAGTCAGGGGACCGGCTACACCTTC. Translated: CASSSQGTGYTF.

The chain is built from TRBV7-2 and TRBJ2-1; 11 bases line up with TRBD2. V was pared by 5 bases and J by 15 bases, with 6 bases of the junction left unmatched. Looked up from germline, CDR1 is SGHTA and CDR2 is FQGNSA. The CDR3 has 12 residues. DNA for the CDR3: TGTGCCAGCAGCCTTAGCGGGAGGGCTGGGTTCTTC. This codes for CASSLSGRAGFF.

About this clone itself: The junction does not match germline at one end; this may be a read error. The chain joins TRBV7-9 to TRBJ1-1, with TRBD1 matching over 11 bases. CDR3 length equals 17 residues. CDR1 is SEHNR and CDR2 is FQNEAQ in the germline V gene (reference sequence). The chain's CDR3 is CSSSSTGQGAQITEAFF. CDR3 bases: TGTTCCAGCAGCTCTACCGGACAGGGGGCGCAGATCACTGAAGCTTTCTTT.

Details on this clone: This sample includes further DNA sequences coding for the same CDR3. The rearrangement links TRBV5-1 to TRBJ2-3; 8 nucleotides align to TRBD2. The CDR3 consists of 14 residues. V gave up 7 bases and J gave up 0 bases; unmatched junction bases: 4. Per the germline V gene, CDR1 is SGHRS and CDR2 is YFSETQ. The CDR3 sequence: CASSRGGSTDTQYF. CDR3 bases: TGCGCCAGCTCCCGGGGGGGTAGCACAGATACGCAGTATTTT. Based on the CDR3 plus reference TRBV5-1 and TRBJ2-3, the full variable domain is KAGVTQTPRYLIKTRGQQVTLSCSPISGHRSVSWYQQTPGQGLQFLFEYFSETQRNKGNFPGRFSGRQFSNSRSEMNVSTLELGDSALYLCASSRGGSTDTQYFGPGTRLTVL.

This chain joins TRBV28 and TRBJ2-1, with a tentative D call TRBD1 (6 bases). This CDR3 has 14 residues. V shed 8 bases and J shed 1 base, with 12 bases lying between them. Germline CDR1 is MDHEN and CDR2 is SYDVKM. The CDR3 DNA follows: TGTGCCAGCCGGCAAGGGGGTTCCTACAATGAGCAGTTCTTC. This encodes CASRQGGSYNEQFF.

This clone was seen once. V is TRBV7-3 and J is TRBJ1-1, with 7 bases identical to TRBD1. Germline V gene sequence: CDR1 SGHTA, CDR2 FQGTGA. The CDR3 consists of 15 residues. The junction had 8 bases not matched to a gene; V was cut back by 5 bases and J by 2 bases. The CDR3, as DNA: TGTGCCAGCAGCGAATTCGGGACAGCTAACACTGAAGCTTTCTTT. Translated, it gives CASSEFGTANTEAFF.

V usage is TRBV5-1 and J usage is TRBJ1-4; 12 bases are shared with TRBD1. This CDR3 has 19 residues. Trimming took 4 bases from V and 5 from J; bases not matched to a gene: 15. Germline V gene lookup returns CDR1 SGHRS and CDR2 YFSETQ. CDR3 protein: CASSPTPPGTGGENEKLFF. CDR3 nucleotide sequence: TGCGCCAGCAGCCCAACCCCACCCGGGACAGGGGGCGAGAATGAAAAACTGTTTTTT. Based on the CDR3 plus reference TRBV5-1 and TRBJ1-4, the full variable domain is KAGVTQTPRYLIKTRGQQVTLSCSPISGHRSVSWYQQTPGQGLQFLFEYFSETQRNKGNFPGRFSGRQFSNSRSEMNVSTLELGDSALYLCASSPTPPGTGGENEKLFFGSGTQLSVL.

The chain links TRBV14 to TRBJ2-5, with D unresolved. The germline V gene has CDR1 SGHDN and CDR2 FVKESK. The CDR3 is 15 amino acids. The ends were cut back, 0 bases at V and 4 bases at J, with 12 bases in the middle. DNA of the CDR3: TGTGCCAGCAGCCAAGATAGCAGTCGTGCAGAGACCCAGTACTTC. As protein: CASSQDSSRAETQYF. Supplemented by reference TRBV14 and TRBJ2-5, the full variable domain reads EAGVTQFPSHSVIEKGQTVTLRCDPISGHDNLYWYRRVMGKEIKFLLHFVKESKQDESGMPNNRFLAERTGGTYSTLKVQPAELEDSGVYFCASSQDSSRAETQYFGPGTRLLVL.

Concerning this clone itself: Distinct nucleotide sequences in the sample also encode this CDR3. The chain couples TRBV4-3 to TRBJ2-1, with 11 bases matching TRBD2. The length of the CDR3 is 15 residues. Germline V lookup: CDR1 LGHNA, CDR2 YSLEER. The J segment lost 4 bases and the V segment lost 3 bases, leaving 2 bases of the junction unmatched. This chain's CDR3 is CASSQGTSGYNEQFF. The CDR3 coding sequence is TGCGCCAGCAGCCAGGGGACTAGCGGATACAATGAGCAGTTCTTC.

The rearrangement joins TRBV10-3 to TRBJ1-1, with D possibly matching TRBD1 (5 bases). Germline V gene data show CDR1 as ENHRY and CDR2 as SYGVKD. V was trimmed by 2 bases and J by 4 bases, leaving 11 bases between them. The CDR3 is made up of 14 amino acids. The CDR3 loop is CAISEIGASTEAFF. The CDR3 nucleotides read TGTGCCATCAGTGAGATAGGGGCTAGCACTGAAGCTTTCTTT.

The V call is TRBV21-1, the J call TRBJ2-1; the table's D call of TRBD1 was not tested on the DNA. TRBV21-1 constitutes a pseudogene. The CDR3 covers 15 residues. CDR3 DNA sequence: TGTGCCAGCAGCACCAGGGGGCTAGATTACAATGAGCAGTTCTTC. Translation gives CASSTRGLDYNEQFF.

J is TRBJ2-7 and V is TRBV7-9; 10 nucleotides align to TRBD2. CDR1 is SEHNR, CDR2 FQNEAQ, per germline (reference sequence). The CDR3 sequence is 15 residues long. J lost 3 bases, V lost 5 bases, and 7 bases had no gene match. CDR3 protein: CASSRASGSFYEQYF. The CDR3 nucleotides read TGTGCCAGCAGCCGGGCTAGCGGGAGCTTCTACGAGCAGTACTTC.

CDR3 protein: CASSPRHNSPLHF. The CDR3 coding sequence is TGTGCCAGCAGTCCGCGACACAATTCACCCCTCCACTTT. The chain is built from TRBV28 and TRBJ1-6; D unresolved. The germline V and J ends were trimmed by 5 bases and 7 bases, with 9 bases remaining between them. CDR1 is MDHEN and CDR2 is SYDVKM in the germline V gene. This CDR3 has 13 amino acids.